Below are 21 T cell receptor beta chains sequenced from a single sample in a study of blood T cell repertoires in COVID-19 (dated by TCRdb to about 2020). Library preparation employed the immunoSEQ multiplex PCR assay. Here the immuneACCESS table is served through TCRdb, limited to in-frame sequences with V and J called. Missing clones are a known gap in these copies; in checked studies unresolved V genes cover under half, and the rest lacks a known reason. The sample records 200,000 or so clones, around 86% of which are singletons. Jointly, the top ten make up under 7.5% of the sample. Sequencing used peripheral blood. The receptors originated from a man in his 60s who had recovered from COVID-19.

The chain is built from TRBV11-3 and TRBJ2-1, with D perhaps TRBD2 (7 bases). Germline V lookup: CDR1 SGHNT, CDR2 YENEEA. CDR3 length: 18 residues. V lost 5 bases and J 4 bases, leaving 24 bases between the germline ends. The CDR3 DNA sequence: TGTGCCAGCAGCCTTAGGGGGAGGGGAGCTAGCGGTTACAATGAGCAGTTCTTC. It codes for CASSLRGRGASGYNEQFF.

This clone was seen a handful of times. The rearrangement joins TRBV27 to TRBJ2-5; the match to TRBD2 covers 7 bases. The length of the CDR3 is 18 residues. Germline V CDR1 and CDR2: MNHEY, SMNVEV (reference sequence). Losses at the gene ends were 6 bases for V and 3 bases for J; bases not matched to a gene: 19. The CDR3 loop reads CASSPLTGLAENKETQYF. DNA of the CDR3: TGTGCCAGCAGCCCGCTCACGGGGCTAGCGGAAAATAAAGAGACCCAGTACTTC.

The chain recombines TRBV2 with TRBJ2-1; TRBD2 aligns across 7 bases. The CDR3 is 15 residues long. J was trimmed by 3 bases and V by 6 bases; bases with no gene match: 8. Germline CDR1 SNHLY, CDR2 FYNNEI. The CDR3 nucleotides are TGTGCCAGCAGGTCAGCGGGACTCGGCTACAATGAGCAGTTCTTC. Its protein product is CASRSAGLGYNEQFF.

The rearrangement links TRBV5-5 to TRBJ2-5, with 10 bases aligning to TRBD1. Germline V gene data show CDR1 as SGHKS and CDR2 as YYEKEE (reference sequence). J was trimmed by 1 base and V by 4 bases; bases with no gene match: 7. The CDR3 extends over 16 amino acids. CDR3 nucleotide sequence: TGTGCCAGCAGCCGGATTGACAGGGGGCCCCAAGAGACCCAGTACTTC. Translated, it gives CASSRIDRGPQETQYF.

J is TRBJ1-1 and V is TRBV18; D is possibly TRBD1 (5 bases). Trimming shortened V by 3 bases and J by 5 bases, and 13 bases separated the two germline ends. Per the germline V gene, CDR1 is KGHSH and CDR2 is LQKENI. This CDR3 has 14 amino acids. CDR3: CASSPSSQGTEAFF. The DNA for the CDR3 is TGTGCCAGCTCACCGTCTTCGCAGGGTACTGAAGCTTTCTTT. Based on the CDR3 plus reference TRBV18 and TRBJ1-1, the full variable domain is NAGVMQNPRHLVRRRGQEARLRCSPMKGHSHVYWYRQLPEEGLKFMVYLQKENIIDESGMPKERFSAEFPKEGPSILRIQQVVRGDSAAYFCASSPSSQGTEAFFGQGTRLTVV.

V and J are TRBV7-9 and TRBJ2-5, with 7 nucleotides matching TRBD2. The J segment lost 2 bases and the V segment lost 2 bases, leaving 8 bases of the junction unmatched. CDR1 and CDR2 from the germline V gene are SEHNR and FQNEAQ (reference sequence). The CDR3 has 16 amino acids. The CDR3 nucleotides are TGTGCCAGCAGCTTACCGATCCTAGCGGTGCAAGAGACCCAGTACTTC. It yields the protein CASSLPILAVQETQYF.

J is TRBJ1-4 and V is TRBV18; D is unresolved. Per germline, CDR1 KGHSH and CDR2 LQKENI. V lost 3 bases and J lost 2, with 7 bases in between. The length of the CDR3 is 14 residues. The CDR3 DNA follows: TGTGCCAGCTCACCGGGGAGTACTAATGAAAAACTGTTTTTT. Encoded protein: CASSPGSTNEKLFF.

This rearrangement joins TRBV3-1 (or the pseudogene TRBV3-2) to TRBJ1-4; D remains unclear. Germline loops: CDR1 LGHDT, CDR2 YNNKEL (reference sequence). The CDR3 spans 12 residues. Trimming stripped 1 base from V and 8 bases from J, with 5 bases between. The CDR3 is CASSQAAEKLFF. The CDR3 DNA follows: TGTGCCAGCAGCCAAGCTGCGGAAAAACTGTTTTTT.

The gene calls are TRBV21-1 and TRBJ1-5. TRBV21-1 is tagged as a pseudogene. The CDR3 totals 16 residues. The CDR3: CASSPLPGKGGQPQHF. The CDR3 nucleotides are TGTGCCAGCAGCCCCCTTCCGGGGAAGGGGGGGCAGCCCCAGCATTTT.

The CDR3 sequence is CATSRQQGLRGPQHF. The DNA of the CDR3 is TGTGCCACCAGCAGACAACAGGGTCTCCGGGGGCCCCAGCATTTT. The chain employs TRBV15 and TRBJ1-5, with a tentative D call TRBD1 (6 bases). CDR3 length: 15 amino acids. Germline-derived CDR1 and CDR2 are LNHNV and YYDKDF (reference sequence). V lost 2 bases to trimming and J lost 9 bases, with 17 bases between them.

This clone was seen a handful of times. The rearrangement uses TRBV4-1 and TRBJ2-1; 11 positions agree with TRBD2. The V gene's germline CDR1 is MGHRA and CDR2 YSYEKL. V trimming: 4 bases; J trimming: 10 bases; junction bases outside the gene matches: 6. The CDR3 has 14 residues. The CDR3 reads CASSLTGTSGEQFF. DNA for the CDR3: TGCGCCAGCAGCCTCACCGGGACTAGCGGAGAGCAGTTCTTC.

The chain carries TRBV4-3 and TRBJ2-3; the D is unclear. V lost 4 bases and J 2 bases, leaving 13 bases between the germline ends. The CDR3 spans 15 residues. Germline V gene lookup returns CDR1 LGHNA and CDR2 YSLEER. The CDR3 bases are TGCGCCAGCAGCCCGACATCTATCTTCACAGATACGCAGTATTTT. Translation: CASSPTSIFTDTQYF.

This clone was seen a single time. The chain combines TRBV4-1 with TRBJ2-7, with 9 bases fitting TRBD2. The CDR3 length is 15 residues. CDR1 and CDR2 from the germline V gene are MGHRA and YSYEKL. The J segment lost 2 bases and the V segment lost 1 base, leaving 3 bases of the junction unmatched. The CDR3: CASSQGLAETYEQYF. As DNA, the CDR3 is TGCGCCAGCAGCCAAGGACTAGCGGAGACCTACGAGCAGTACTTC.

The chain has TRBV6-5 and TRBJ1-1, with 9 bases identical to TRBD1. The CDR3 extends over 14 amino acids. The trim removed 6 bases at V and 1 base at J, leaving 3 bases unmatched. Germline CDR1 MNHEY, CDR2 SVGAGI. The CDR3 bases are TGTGCCAGCAGGGGACAGGGAGCGAACACTGAAGCTTTCTTT. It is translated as CASRGQGANTEAFF.

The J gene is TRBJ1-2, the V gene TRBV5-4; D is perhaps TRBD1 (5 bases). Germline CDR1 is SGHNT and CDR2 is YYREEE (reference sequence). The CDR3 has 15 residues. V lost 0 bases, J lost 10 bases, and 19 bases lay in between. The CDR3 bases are TGTGCCAGCAGCTTGGCCCCACAGGCCAAAAGTCCCTACACCTTC. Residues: CASSLAPQAKSPYTF.

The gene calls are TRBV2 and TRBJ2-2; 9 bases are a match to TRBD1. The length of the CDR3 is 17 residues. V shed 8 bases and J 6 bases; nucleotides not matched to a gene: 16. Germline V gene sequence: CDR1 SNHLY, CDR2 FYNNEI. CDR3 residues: CASSSTYGTGLAGELFF. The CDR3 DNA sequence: TGTGCCAGCTCCTCTACTTACGGGACAGGGTTAGCCGGGGAGCTGTTTTTT. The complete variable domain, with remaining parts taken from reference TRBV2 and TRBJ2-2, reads EPEVTQTPSHQVTQMGQEVILRCVPISNHLYFYWYRQILGQKVEFLVSFYNNEISEKSEIFDDQFSVERPDGSNFTLKIRSTKLEDSAMYFCASSSTYGTGLAGELFFGEGSRLTVL.

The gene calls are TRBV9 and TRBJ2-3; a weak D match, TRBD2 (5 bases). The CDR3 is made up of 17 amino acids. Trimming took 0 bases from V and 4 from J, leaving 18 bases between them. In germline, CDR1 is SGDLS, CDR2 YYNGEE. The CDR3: CASSVASLAWRSDTQYF. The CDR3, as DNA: TGTGCCAGCAGCGTAGCTTCGCTAGCCTGGAGGTCAGATACGCAGTATTTT.

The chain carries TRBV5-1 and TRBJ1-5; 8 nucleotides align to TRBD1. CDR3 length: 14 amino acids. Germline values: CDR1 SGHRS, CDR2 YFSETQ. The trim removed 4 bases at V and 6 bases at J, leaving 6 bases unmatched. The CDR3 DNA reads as TGCGCCAGCAGCCCGGACAGGGCGGGTCAGCCCCAGCATTTT. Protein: CASSPDRAGQPQHF.

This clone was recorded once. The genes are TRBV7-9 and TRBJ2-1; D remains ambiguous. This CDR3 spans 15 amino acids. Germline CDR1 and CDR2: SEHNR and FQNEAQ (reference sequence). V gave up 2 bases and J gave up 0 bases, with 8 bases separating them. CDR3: CASSLSYISYNEQFF. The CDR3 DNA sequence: TGTGCCAGCAGCTTATCTTATATCTCCTACAATGAGCAGTTCTTC.

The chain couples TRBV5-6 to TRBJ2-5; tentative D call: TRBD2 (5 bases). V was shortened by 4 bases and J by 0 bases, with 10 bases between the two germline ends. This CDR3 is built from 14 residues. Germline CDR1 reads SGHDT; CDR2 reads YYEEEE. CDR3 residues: CASSALGNQETQYF. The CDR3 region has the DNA TGTGCCAGCAGCGCACTAGGGAACCAAGAGACCCAGTACTTC. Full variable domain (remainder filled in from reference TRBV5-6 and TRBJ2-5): DAGVTQSPTHLIKTRGQQVTLRCSPKSGHDTVSWYQQALGQGPQFIFQYYEEEERQRGNFPDRFSGHQFPNYSSELNVNALLLGDSALYLCASSALGNQETQYFGPGTRLLVL.

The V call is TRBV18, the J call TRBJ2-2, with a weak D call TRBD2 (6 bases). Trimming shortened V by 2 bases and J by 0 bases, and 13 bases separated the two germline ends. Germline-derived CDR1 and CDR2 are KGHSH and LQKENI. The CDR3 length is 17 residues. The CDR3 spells CASSPASTGANTGELFF. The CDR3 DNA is TGTGCCAGCTCACCAGCCTCTACGGGAGCGAACACCGGGGAGCTGTTTTTT. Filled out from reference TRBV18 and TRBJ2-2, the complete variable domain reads NAGVMQNPRHLVRRRGQEARLRCSPMKGHSHVYWYRQLPEEGLKFMVYLQKENIIDESGMPKERFSAEFPKEGPSILRIQQVVRGDSAAYFCASSPASTGANTGELFFGEGSRLTVL.